A single T cell receptor beta chain is shown here with its context. Clones were sequenced by immunoSEQ multiplex PCR, and TCRdb holds only the in-frame ones, with some missing. The table records some 1 million clones, approximately 70% of them present only once. These data come from a study of shared clonotypes between healthy human individuals. CDR1 is MDHEN, CDR2 SYDVKM, per germline. V was pared by 5 bases and J by 1 base, with 14 bases between. The CDR3 sequence is 15 residues long. The source is a man aged 18-30 years in good health. Sample: memory CD4+ T cells sorted from blood. Subset in this sample: CD45RA-negative fraction. The V and J genes are TRBV28 and TRBJ1-1, with D unclear. The CDR3 is CASSLPTRANTEAFF. CDR3 sequence (DNA): TGTGCCAGCAGTCTCCCCACCCGGGCGAACACTGAAGCTTTCTTT.